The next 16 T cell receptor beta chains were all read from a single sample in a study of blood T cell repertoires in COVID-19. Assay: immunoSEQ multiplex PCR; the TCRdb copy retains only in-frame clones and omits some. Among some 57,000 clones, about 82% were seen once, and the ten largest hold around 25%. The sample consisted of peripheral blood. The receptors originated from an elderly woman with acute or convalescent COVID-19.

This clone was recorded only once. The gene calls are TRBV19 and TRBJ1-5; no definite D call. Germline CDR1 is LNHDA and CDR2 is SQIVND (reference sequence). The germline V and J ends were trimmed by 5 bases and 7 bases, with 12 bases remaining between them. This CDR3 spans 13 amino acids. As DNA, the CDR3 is TGTGCCAGTAGTCCTCTCGGTGAGCAGCCCCAGCATTTT. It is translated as CASSPLGEQPQHF.

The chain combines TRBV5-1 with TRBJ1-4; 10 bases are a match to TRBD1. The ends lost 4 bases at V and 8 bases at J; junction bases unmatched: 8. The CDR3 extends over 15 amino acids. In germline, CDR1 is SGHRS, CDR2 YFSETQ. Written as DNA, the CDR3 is TGCGCCAGCAGCCTGGGACAGGGGACCTCGGAAAAACTGTTTTTT. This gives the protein CASSLGQGTSEKLFF.

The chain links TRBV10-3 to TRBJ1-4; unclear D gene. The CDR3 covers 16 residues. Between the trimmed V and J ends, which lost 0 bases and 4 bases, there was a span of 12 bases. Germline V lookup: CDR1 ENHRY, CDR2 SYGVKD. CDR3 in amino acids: CAISESTSGFNEKLFF. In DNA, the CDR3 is TGTGCCATCAGTGAGTCGACTTCGGGGTTTAATGAAAAACTGTTTTTT.

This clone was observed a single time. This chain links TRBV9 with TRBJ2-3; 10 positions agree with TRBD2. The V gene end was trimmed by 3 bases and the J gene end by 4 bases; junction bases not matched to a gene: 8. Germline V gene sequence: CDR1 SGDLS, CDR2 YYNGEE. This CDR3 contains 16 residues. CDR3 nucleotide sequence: TGTGCCAGCAGCGCTAGGACTAGCGGAAGAGCAGATACGCAGTATTTT. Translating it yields CASSARTSGRADTQYF. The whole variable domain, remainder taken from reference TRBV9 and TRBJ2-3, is DSGVTQTPKHLITATGQRVTLRCSPRSGDLSVYWYQQSLDQGLQFLIQYYNGEERAKGNILERFSAQQFPDLHSELNLSSLELGDSALYFCASSARTSGRADTQYFGPGTRLTVL.

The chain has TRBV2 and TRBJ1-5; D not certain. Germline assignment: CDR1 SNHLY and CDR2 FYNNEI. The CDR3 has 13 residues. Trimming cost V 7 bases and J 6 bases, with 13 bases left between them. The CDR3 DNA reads TGTGCCAGCAATATAGGGCGGGGTCAGCCCCAGCATTTT. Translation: CASNIGRGQPQHF. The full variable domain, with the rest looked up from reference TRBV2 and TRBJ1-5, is EPEVTQTPSHQVTQMGQEVILRCVPISNHLYFYWYRQILGQKVEFLVSFYNNEISEKSEIFDDQFSVERPDGSNFTLKIRSTKLEDSAMYFCASNIGRGQPQHFGDGTRLSIL.

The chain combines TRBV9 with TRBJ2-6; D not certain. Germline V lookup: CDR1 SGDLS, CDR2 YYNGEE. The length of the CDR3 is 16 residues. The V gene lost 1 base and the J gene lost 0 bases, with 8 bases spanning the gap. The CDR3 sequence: CASSVSTNSGANVLTF. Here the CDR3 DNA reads TGTGCCAGCAGCGTATCTACCAACTCTGGGGCCAACGTCCTGACTTTC.

CDR3 protein: CASGNGGQPSYNEQFF. CDR3 nucleotides: TGTGCTAGTGGTAACGGGGGGCAGCCCTCCTACAATGAGCAGTTCTTC. V and J are TRBV12-5 and TRBJ2-1; perhaps TRBD2 as D (7 bases). This CDR3 spans 16 amino acids. V shed 5 bases and J shed 0 bases, with 14 bases lying between them. Germline V gene data show CDR1 as LGHNT and CDR2 as FRNRAP.

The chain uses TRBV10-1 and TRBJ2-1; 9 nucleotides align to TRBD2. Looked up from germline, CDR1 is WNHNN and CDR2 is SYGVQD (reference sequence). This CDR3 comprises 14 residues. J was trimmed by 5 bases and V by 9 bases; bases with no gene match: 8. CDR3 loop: CASQSSGRHNEQFF. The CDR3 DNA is TGCGCCAGTCAATCCAGCGGGAGGCACAATGAGCAGTTCTTC.

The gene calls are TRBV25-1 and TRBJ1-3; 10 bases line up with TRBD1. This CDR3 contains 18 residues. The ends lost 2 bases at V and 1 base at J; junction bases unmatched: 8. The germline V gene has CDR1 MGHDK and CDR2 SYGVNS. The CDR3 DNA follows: TGTGCCAGCAGTGAACACCCCGGACAGGGGGAGTCTGGAAACACCATATATTTT. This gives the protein CASSEHPGQGESGNTIYF. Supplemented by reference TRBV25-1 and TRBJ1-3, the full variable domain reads EADIYQTPRYLVIGTGKKITLECSQTMGHDKMYWYQQDPGMELHLIHYSYGVNSTEKGDLSSESTVSRIRTEHFPLTLESARPSHTSQYLCASSEHPGQGESGNTIYFGEGSWLTVV.

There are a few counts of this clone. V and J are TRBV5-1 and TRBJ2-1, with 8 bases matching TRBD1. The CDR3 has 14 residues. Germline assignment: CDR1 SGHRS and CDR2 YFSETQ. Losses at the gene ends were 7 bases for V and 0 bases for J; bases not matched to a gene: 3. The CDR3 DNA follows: TGCGCCAGCGTCACAGGGGGCTCCTACAATGAGCAGTTCTTC. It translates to CASVTGGSYNEQFF.

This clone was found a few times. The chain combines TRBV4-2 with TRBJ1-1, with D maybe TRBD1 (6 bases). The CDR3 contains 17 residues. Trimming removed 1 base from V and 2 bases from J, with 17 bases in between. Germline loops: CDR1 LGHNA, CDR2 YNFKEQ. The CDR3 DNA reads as TGTGCCAGCAGCCAAGCCTTGGGAGAGGGGGTAAACACTGAAGCTTTCTTT. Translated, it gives CASSQALGEGVNTEAFF.

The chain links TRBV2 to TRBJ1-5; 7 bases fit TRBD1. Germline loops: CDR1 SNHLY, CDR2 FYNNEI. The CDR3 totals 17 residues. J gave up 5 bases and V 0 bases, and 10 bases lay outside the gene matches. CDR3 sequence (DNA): TGTGCCAGCAGTGAAGCGTCTGGGACAGTTACACATCAGCCCCAGCATTTT. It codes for CASSEASGTVTHQPQHF.

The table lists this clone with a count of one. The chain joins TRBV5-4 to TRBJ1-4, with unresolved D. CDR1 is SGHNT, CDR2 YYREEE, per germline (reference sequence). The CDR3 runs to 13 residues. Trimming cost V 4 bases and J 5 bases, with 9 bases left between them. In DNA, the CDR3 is TGTGCCAGCAGCCACCTAAACAATGAAAAACTGTTTTTT. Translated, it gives CASSHLNNEKLFF.

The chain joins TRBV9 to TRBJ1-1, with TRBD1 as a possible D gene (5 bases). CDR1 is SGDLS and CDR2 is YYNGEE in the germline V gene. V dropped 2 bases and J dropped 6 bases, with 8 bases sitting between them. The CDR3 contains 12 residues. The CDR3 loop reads CASSVGGAEAFF. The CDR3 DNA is TGTGCCAGCAGCGTGGGAGGGGCTGAAGCTTTCTTT.

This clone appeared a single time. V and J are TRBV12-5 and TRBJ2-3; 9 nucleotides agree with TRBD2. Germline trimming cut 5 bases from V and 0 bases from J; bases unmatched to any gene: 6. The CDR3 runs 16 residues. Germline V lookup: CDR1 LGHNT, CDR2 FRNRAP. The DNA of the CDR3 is TGTGCTAGTGGTCCCGGACTAGCGCAAAGCACAGATACGCAGTATTTT. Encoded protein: CASGPGLAQSTDTQYF. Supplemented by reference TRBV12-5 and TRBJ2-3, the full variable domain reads DARVTQTPRHKVTEMGQEVTMRCQPILGHNTVFWYRQTMMQGLELLAYFRNRAPLDDSGMPKDRFSAEMPDATLATLKIQPSEPRDSAVYFCASGPGLAQSTDTQYFGPGTRLTVL.

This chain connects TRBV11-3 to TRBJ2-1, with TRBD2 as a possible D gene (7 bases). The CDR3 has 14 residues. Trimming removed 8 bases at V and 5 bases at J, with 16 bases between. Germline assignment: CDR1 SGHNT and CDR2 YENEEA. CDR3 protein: CASSLGGPNNEQFF. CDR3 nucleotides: TGTGCCAGCTCCTTGGGGGGGCCCAACAATGAGCAGTTCTTC.